This T cell receptor (beta chain) appears in the sequencing data of a study of blood T cells in healthy people across ages. Study-wide context: The template switching approach captured approximately one barcoded beta molecule for every two T cells.

A second PCR, run for about 7 to 11 cycles, used a sample-barcoded 5' primer plus a J-beta primer mix. The template-switch adaptor was a 5' adaptor with 12 random nucleotides. It tagged each cDNA molecule. Every sample returned 2.5 million or more CDR3-containing paired-end reads. MiXCR, run by TCRdb on the 5' RACE reads, gives a single entry per CDR3 protein. In the table there are about 570,000 distinct CDR3 sequences, 25% to 30% of which are singletons. The CDR3 sequence is 13 residues long. CDR1 and CDR2 from the germline V gene are LGHNA and YNFKEQ. Trimming left V 0 bases short and J 6 bases short, with 6 bases between. Healthy individuals of Caucasian origin from Russia, aged roughly 6 to 95, served as donors.

Sequencing was performed on blood. The receptor comes from a woman in her 70s in good health. V usage is TRBV4-2 and J usage is TRBJ2-1; D is unresolved. Written as DNA, the CDR3 is TGTGCCAGCAGCCAAGAATCGGGCAATGAGCAGTTCTTC. Its translation is CASSQESGNEQFF.